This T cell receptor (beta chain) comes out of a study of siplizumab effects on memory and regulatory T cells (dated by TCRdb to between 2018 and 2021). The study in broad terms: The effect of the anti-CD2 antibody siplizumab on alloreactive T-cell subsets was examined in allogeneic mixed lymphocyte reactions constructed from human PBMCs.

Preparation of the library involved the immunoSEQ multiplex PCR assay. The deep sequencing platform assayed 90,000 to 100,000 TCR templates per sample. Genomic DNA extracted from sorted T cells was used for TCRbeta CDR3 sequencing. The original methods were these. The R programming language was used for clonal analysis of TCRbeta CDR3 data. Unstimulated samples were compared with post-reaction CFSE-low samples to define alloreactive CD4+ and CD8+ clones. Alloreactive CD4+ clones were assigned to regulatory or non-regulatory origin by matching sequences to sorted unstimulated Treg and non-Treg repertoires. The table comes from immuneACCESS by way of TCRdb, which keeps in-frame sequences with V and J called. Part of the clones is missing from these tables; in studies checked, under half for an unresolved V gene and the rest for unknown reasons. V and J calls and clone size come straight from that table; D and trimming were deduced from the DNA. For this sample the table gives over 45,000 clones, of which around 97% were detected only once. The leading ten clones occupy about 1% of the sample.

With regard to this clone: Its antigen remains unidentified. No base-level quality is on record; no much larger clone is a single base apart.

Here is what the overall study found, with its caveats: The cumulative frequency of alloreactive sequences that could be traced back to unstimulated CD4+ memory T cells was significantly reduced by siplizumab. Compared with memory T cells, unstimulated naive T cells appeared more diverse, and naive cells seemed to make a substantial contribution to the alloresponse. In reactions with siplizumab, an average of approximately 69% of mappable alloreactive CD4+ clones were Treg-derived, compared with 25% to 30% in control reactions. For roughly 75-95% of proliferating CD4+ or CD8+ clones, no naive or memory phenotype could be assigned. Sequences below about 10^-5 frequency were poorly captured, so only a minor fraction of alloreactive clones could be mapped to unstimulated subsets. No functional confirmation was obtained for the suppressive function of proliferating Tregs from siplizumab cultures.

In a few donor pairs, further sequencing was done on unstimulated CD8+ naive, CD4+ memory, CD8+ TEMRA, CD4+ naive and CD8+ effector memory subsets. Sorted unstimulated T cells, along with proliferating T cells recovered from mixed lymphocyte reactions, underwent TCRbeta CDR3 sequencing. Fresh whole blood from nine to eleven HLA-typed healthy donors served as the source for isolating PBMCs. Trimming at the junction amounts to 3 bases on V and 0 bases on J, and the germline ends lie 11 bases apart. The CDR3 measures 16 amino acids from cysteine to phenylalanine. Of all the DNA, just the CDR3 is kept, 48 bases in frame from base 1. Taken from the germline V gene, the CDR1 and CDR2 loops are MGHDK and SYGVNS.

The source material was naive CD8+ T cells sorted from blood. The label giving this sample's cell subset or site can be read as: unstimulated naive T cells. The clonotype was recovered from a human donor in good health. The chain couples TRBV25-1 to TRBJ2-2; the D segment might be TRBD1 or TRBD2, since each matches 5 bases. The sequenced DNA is TGTGCCAGCAGTGACTGGGGGAGTTCGAACACCGGGGAGCTGTTTTTT. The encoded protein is CASSDWGSSNTGELFF. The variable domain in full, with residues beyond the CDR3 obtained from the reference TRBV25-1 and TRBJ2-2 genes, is EADIYQTPRYLVIGTGKKITLECSQTMGHDKMYWYQQDPGMELHLIHYSYGVNSTEKGDLSSESTVSRIRTEHFPLTLESARPSHTSQYLCASSDWGSSNTGELFFGEGSRLTVL.